This record concerns one T cell receptor beta chain sequence. V lost 4 bases to trimming and J lost 6 bases, with 14 bases between them. Germline CDR1 is SGHDT and CDR2 is YYEEEE. There are 15 residues in the CDR3. These data belong to a study of CD8+CD57+ T cells in acquired aplastic anemia. TCR beta VDJ and CDR3 profiling used genomic DNA as template. TCRdb analysed the reads with MiXCR anew, one entry per CDR3 protein. This sample yields approximately 150,000 distinct CDR3 sequences, of which 60% to 80% are seen a single time; under 60% belongs to the top ten. Patients picked for sequencing had shown CD8+CD57+ cell expansion detected by flow cytometry.

The gene calls are TRBV5-6 and TRBJ1-6; tentative D call: TRBD1 (5 bases). This clonotype was sampled from a human donor with aplastic anemia. Sequencing used sorted CD4+, CD8+, or CD8+CD57+ T cells (not recorded which) from PBMCs. Here the CDR3 DNA reads TGTGCCAGCAGCAACCTGGGACGGCTTAATTCACCCCTCCACTTT. Translated: CASSNLGRLNSPLHF.